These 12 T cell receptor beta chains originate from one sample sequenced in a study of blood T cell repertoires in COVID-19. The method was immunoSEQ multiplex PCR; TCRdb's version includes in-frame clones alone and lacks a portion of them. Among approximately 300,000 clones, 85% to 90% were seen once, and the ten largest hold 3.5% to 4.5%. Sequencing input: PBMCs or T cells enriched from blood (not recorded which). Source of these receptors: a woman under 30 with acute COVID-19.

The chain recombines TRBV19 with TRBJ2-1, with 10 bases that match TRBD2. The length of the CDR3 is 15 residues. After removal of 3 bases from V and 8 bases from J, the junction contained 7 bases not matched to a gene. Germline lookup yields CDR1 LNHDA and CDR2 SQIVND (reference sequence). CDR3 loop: CASSISGRRSYEQFF. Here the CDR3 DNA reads TGTGCCAGTAGTATTAGCGGGAGGCGGTCGTATGAGCAGTTCTTC.

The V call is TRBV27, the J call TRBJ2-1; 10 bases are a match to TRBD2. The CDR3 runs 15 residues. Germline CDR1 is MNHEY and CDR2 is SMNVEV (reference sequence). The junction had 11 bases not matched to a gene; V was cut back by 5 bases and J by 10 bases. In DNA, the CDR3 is TGTGCCAGCAGTGAAGCGGGAGGGGGTTCGAAGGAGCAGTTCTTC. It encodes CASSEAGGGSKEQFF.

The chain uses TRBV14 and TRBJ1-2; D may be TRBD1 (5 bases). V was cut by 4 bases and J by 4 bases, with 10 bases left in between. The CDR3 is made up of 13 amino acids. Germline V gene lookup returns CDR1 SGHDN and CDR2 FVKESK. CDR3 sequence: CASSPHRSYGYTF. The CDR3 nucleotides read TGTGCCAGCAGCCCTCACAGGAGCTATGGCTACACCTTC.

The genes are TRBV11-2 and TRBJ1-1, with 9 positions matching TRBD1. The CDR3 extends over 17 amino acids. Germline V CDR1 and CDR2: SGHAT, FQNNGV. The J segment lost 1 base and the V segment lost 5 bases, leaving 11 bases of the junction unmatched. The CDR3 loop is CASSQGQGLLGNTEAFF. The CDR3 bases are TGTGCCAGCAGCCAGGGACAGGGACTCTTGGGGAACACTGAAGCTTTCTTT.

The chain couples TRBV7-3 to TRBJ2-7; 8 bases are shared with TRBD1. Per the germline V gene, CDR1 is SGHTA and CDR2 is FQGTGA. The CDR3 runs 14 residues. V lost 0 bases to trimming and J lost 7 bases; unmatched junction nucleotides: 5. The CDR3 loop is CASSLTLGQGEQYF. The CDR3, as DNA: TGTGCCAGCAGCTTAACGCTCGGACAGGGAGAGCAGTACTTC.

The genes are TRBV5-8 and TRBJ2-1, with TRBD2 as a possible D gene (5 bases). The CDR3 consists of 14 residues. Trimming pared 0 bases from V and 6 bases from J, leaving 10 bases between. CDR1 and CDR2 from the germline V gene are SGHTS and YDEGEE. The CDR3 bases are TGTGCCAGCAGCTTGGTGGAGCGGAGCAATGAGCAGTTCTTC. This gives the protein CASSLVERSNEQFF.

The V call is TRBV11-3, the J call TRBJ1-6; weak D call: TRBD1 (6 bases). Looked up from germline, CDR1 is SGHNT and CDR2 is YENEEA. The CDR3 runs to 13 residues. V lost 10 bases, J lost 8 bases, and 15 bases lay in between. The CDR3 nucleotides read TGTGCCACCGGCCGGGGGGGCGATTCACCCCTCCACTTT. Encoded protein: CATGRGGDSPLHF.

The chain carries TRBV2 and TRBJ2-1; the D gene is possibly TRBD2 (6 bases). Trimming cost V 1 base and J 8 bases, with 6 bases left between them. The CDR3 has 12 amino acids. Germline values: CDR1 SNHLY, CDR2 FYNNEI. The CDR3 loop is CASSEGGDEQFF. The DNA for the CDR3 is TGTGCCAGCAGTGAAGGGGGGGATGAGCAGTTCTTC.

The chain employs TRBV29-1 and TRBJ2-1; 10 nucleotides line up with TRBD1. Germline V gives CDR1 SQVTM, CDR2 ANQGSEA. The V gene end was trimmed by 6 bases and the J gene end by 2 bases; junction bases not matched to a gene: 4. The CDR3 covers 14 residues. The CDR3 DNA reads TGCAGCGTCCCGGGGACAGGGGCCTACAATGAGCAGTTCTTC. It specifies CSVPGTGAYNEQFF.

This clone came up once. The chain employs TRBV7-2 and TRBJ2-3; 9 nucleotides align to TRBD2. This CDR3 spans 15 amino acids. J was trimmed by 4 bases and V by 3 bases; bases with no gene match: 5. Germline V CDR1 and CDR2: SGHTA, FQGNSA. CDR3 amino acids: CASSFRTSVADTQYF. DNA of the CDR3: TGTGCCAGCAGCTTTCGGACTAGCGTCGCAGATACGCAGTATTTT.

The CDR3 nucleotides are TGTGCCAGCATCGCAGGAAGGACAGGGAACACTGAAGCTTTCTTT. Its translation: CASIAGRTGNTEAFF. V usage is TRBV2 and J usage is TRBJ1-1, with TRBD1 identical over 7 bases. This CDR3 is 15 amino acids long. With V trimmed by 7 bases and J by 1 base, 9 bases remained unmatched. CDR1 is SNHLY, CDR2 FYNNEI, per germline.

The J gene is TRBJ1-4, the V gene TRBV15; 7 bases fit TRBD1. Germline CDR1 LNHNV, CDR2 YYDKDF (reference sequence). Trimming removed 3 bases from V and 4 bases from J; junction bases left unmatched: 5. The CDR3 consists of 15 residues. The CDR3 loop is CATSSQGGLNEKLFF. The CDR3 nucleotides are TGTGCCACCAGCAGCCAGGGGGGACTTAATGAAAAACTGTTTTTT.